Listed below are T cell receptor beta chains from one sample, sequenced in a study of blood T cell repertoires in COVID-19. The protocol was immunoSEQ multiplex PCR, while the TCRdb copy is restricted to in-frame clones and leaves out a portion. This table holds 200,000 to 300,000 clones, approximately 83% found once. Sequenced material: peripheral blood. These TCRs come from a human donor in a cohort sampled during active COVID-19. The CDR3 runs from the conserved cysteine through the conserved F or W. The order of the fields is CDR3 length, V gene, CDR3 protein.

>16|TRBV6-1
CASSVRAQGANGELFF
>14|TRBV7-2
CASSLPTRNQPQHF
>13|TRBV19
CASSISADTEAFF
>16|TRBV7-2
CASSLYVGRAKNEQFF
>16|TRBV9
CASSASDRANSYEQYF
>13|TRBV2
CASGRQGNQPQHF
>15|TRBV6-6
CASSYGTGVNYEQYF
>17|TRBV5-1
CASSLVWVGGASGELFF
>14|TRBV5-4
CASSSRLELNTQYF
>15|TRBV18
CASSSGARGRETQYF
>14|TRBV18
CASSPGTGDGEQFF
>12|TRBV4-1
CASSQEGVGYTF
>13|TRBV5-4
CASSLRINYGYTF
>14|TRBV29-1
CSVGQGIGNEKLFF
>14|TRBV10-3
CAISEPLANYGYTF
>15|TRBV5-8
CASSSLRRGGEKLFF
>17|TRBV5-1
CASSLAGGQGRNSPLHF
>18|TRBV30
CAWSVLGQGRTYTGELFF
>15|TRBV7-2
CASSRGHPSGNTIYF
>11|TRBV20-1
CSAAGNNEQFF
>10|TRBV7-9
CAGGRDTQYF
>14|TRBV5-1
CASSFRGIKNIQYF
>15|TRBV5-1
CASRPLGSGEETQYF
>15|TRBV5-4
CASSFSGTGNYEQYF
>14|TRBV29-1
CSVSNLDPNTEAFF
>16|TRBV28
CASSASGTGTHYGYTF
>15|TRBV4-2
CASSHVRWENDEQFF
>16|TRBV6-6
CASSEWGRWETGELFF
>13|TRBV2
CASSQDRDYGYTF
>13|TRBV20-1
CSASGHPNEKLFF
>16|TRBV10-3
CAISESTTQGEYGYTF
>12|TRBV10-1
CARAGGRNEQFF
>14|TRBV29-1
CSIIPGRGPDTQYF
>16|TRBV24-1
CATSDPGTGGSETQYF
>14|TRBV4-1
CASSQDEGARGYTF
>15|TRBV10-1
CASSEGGASYNEQFF
>12|TRBV2
CASSAANEKLFF
>11|TRBV7-6
CASFRGLGQYF
>15|TRBV7-9
CASSPASGVDQPQHF
>14|TRBV5-1
CASSTGTSNYEQYF
>12|TRBV29-1
CSVGTSNQPQHF
>15|TRBV2
CASKPRDRESYGYTF
>12|TRBV3-1/TRBV3-2
CASSRRRGTQYF
>16|TRBV24-1
CATSDRGLAGRDEQFF
>14|TRBV6-5
CASSPEWGGVSAFF
>16|TRBV24-1
CATSDSSVQDYNEQFF
>15|TRBV25-1
CASSDEDRGVYGYTF
>13|TRBV19
CASSIGNTGELFF
>15|TRBV18
CASSGQGASNSPLHF
>14|TRBV19
CASRKQGALPEAFF
>15|TRBV2
CASRGGLARNNEQFF
>16|TRBV11-2
CASSLTGTPAGETQYF
>17|TRBV5-4
CASSFKRESAGANVLTF
>12|TRBV10-2
CASSEPDYEQYF
>15|TRBV20-1
CSASNKRENSYEQYF
>15|TRBV5-1
CASSLDGQVQETQYF
>14|TRBV20-1
CSASYGTGNSPLHF
>16|TRBV2
CASSEPVPGQGYEQYF